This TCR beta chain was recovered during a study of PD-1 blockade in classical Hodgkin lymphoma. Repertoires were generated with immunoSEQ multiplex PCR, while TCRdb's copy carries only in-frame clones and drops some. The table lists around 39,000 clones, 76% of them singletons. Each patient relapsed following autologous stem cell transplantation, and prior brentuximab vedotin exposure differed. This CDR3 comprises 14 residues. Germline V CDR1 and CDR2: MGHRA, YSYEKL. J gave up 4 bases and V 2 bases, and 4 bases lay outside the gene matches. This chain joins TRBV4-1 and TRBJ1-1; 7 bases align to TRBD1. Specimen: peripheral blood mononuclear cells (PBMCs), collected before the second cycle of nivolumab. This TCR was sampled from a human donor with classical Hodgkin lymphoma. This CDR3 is CASSQLTGATEAFF. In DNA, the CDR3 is TGCGCCAGCAGCCAACTCACAGGGGCCACTGAAGCTTTCTTT.